The present entry profiles one T cell receptor beta chain with its context. In germline, CDR1 is SQVTM, CDR2 ANQGSEA. Trimming cost V 4 bases and J 4 bases, with 8 bases left between them. The length of the CDR3 is 12 residues. This specimen comes from a study of blood T cell repertoires in COVID-19. Study details: Sources were T cells, B-cell-depleted T cells, or PBMCs; the material itself was cDNA or gDNA.

TCRdb keeps only in-frame clones here, not all; method: immunoSEQ multiplex PCR. The data contain 300,000 to 350,000 clones, approximately 88% of them singletons. The V gene is TRBV29-1, the J gene TRBJ1-5; D not resolved. The TCR sequence derives from a man aged 25-45 years who had recovered from COVID-19. Sequencing input: PBMCs or T cells enriched from blood (not recorded which). This CDR3 is CSVVYGNQPQHF. CDR3 in DNA: TGCAGCGTTGTCTACGGGAATCAGCCCCAGCATTTT.